The next 8 T cell receptor beta chains were all read from a single sample in a study of T-cell reconstitution after alpha-beta-depleted transplantation in children. Unique molecular identifiers were built into the TCRbeta library. Using its own MiXCR run on the PCR reads, TCRdb lists one record per CDR3 protein. The table includes more than 500,000 distinct CDR3 sequences, roughly 11% detected once. Specimen: PBMCs, mostly from graft donor cells, collected 180 days after TCRalphabeta/CD19-depleted stem cell transplant. The source is a female patient under 10 years old who had a stem cell transplant for aplastic anemia, so the T cells may come from the graft donor.

The V call is TRBV6-5, the J call TRBJ1-2; tentatively, D is TRBD1 (5 bases). Germline V gene lookup returns CDR1 MNHEY and CDR2 SVGAGI. Trimming stripped 0 bases from V and 4 bases from J, with 9 bases between. The CDR3 covers 14 residues. In DNA form, the CDR3 reads TGTGCCAGCAGTTACTCGGGGGACCTCTATGGCTACACCTTC. Amino acids: CASSYSGDLYGYTF.

The chain is built from TRBV7-8 and TRBJ1-6; D gene uncertain. The V gene's germline CDR1 is SGHVS and CDR2 FQNEAQ. This CDR3 comprises 14 residues. V was clipped by 1 base and J by 16 bases, with 17 bases between them. Written as DNA, the CDR3 is TGTGCCAGCAGCTTAGAACCCCCCATCGGGCGTCTCCACTTT. Translation gives CASSLEPPIGRLHF.

This clonotype was detected only a few times. The genes are TRBV14 and TRBJ2-1; D unclear. The CDR3 loop spans 14 amino acids. Trimming took off 5 bases at V and 3 bases at J, with 11 bases between the two ends. Germline lookup yields CDR1 SGHDN and CDR2 FVKESK. CDR3 loop: CASSKAAVYNEQFF. In nucleotides, the CDR3 is TGTGCCAGCAGCAAAGCCGCGGTCTACAATGAGCAGTTCTTC.

This clonotype was seen more than once but under ten times. The rearrangement joins TRBV28 to TRBJ2-7; 9 bases line up with TRBD1. V lost 6 bases to trimming and J lost 2 bases; unmatched junction nucleotides: 8. The CDR3 is 15 amino acids. Germline CDR1 is MDHEN and CDR2 is SYDVKM. CDR3 sequence (DNA): TGTGCCAGCAGGCATTGGGGACAGGGAGCCTACGAGCAGTACTTC. Amino acid sequence: CASRHWGQGAYEQYF. Full variable domain (missing parts from reference TRBV28 and TRBJ2-7): DVKVTQSSRYLVKRTGEKVFLECVQDMDHENMFWYRQDPGLGLRLIYFSYDVKMKEKGDIPEGYSVSREKKERFSLILESASTNQTSMYLCASRHWGQGAYEQYFGPGTRLTVT.

The CDR3 here is CASSHNRGNQPQHF. The DNA for the CDR3 is TGTGCCAGCAGCCACAACAGGGGGAATCAGCCCCAGCATTTT. This chain links TRBV6-2 or TRBV6-3 with TRBJ1-5; the match to TRBD1 covers 8 bases. V lost 6 bases, J lost 4 bases, and 5 bases stayed unmatched. Germline V lookup: CDR1 MNHEY, CDR2 SVGEGT. CDR3 size: 14 residues.

V gene TRBV2 combines with J gene TRBJ1-1; D is ambiguous. This CDR3 has 15 residues. Germline CDR1 reads SNHLY; CDR2 reads FYNNEI. The V end lost 3 bases, the J end lost 0 bases, and 11 bases lay between the germline ends. CDR3: CASSDPRGMNTEAFF. CDR3 DNA sequence: TGTGCCAGCAGTGATCCCCGCGGGATGAACACTGAAGCTTTCTTT.

This clonotype came up a few times. V is TRBV20-1 and J is TRBJ2-3; possible D gene TRBD2, 6 bases. Trimming took 5 bases from V and 3 from J, leaving 18 bases between them. The CDR3 loop spans 15 amino acids. Germline V gene lookup returns CDR1 DFQATT and CDR2 SNEGSKA (reference sequence). As DNA, the CDR3 is TGCAGTGCTCATCGGAGGCGGGGTGTAACAGATACGCAGTATTTT. Translation gives CSAHRRRGVTDTQYF.

This clonotype was found many times. The chain combines TRBV9 with TRBJ2-3; no definite D call. The CDR3 is made up of 13 amino acids. The V gene's germline CDR1 is SGDLS and CDR2 YYNGEE. The V end was cut by 0 bases, the J end by 1 base, with 3 bases between. The CDR3 DNA sequence: TGTGCCAGCAGCGTAGGTGGCACAGATACGCAGTATTTT. Its protein is CASSVGGTDTQYF.